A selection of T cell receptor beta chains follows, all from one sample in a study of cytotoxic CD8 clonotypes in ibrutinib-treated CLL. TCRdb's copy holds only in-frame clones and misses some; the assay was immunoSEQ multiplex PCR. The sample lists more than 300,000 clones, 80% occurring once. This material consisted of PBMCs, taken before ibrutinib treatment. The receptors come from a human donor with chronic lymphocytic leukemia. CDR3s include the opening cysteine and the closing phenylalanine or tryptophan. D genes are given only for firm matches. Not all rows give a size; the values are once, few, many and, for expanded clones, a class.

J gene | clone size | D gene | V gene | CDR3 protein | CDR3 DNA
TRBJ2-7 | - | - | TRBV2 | CASSEDPAPSYEQYF | TGTGCCAGCAGTGAAGACCCCGCGCCATCCTACGAGCAGTACTTC
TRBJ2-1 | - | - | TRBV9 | CASSATLGVIGYNEQFF | TGTGCCAGCAGCGCAACCTTAGGGGTCATAGGCTACAATGAGCAGTTCTTC
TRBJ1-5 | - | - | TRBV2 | CATQEGVDQPQHF | TGTGCCACCCAAGAAGGGGTGGATCAGCCCCAGCATTTT
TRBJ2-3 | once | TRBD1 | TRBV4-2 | CASRNTGEDTQYF | TGTGCCAGCAGAAATACAGGGGAAGATACGCAGTATTTT
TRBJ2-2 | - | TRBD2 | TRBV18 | CASSPSRLADTGELFF | TGTGCCAGCTCACCATCTAGACTAGCGGACACCGGGGAGCTGTTTTTT
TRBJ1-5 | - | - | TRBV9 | CASSATTSNQPQHF | TGTGCCAGCAGCGCGACAACCAGCAATCAGCCCCAGCATTTT
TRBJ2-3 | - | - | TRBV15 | CATSREGLVSDTQYF | TGTGCCACCAGCAGAGAGGGCCTAGTTTCAGATACGCAGTATTTT
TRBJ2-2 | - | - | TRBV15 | CATSRDLMSNTGELFF | TGTGCCACCAGCAGAGATCTAATGTCGAACACCGGGGAGCTGTTTTTT
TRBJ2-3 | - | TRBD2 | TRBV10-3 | CAIRFSGSYTDTQYF | TGTGCCATCAGATTTAGCGGGAGTTACACAGATACGCAGTATTTT
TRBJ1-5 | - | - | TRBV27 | CASSPGGPLYSNQPQHF | TGTGCCAGCAGCCCGGGGGGGCCCCTATATAGCAATCAGCCCCAGCATTTT
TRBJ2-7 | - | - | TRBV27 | CASSFRGTSGEQYF | TGTGCCAGCAGTTTCCGCGGGACCTCCGGCGAGCAGTACTTC
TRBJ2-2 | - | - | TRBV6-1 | CASSPVFSPGELFF | TGTGCCAGCAGCCCGGTCTTCTCCCCCGGGGAGCTGTTTTTT
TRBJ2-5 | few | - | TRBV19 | CASSFPMGGQETQYF | TGTGCCAGTAGTTTCCCGATGGGCGGACAAGAGACCCAGTACTTC
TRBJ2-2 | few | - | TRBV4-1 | CASSPRQTGELFF | TGCGCCAGCAGCCCAAGACAGACCGGGGAGCTGTTTTTT
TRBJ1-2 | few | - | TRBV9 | CASSVRGYGYTF | TGTGCCAGCAGCGTCAGGGGCTATGGCTACACCTTC
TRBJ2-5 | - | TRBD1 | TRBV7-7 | CASARDREETQYF | TGTGCTAGCGCCCGGGACAGGGAAGAGACCCAGTACTTC
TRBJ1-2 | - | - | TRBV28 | CATRDNYGYTF | TGTGCCACCCGAGATAACTATGGCTACACCTTC
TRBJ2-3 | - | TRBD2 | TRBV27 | CASSPRLAGDPRGGTDTQYF | TGTGCCAGCAGTCCGCGGTTAGCGGGAGACCCGCGAGGCGGCACAGATACGCAGTATTTT
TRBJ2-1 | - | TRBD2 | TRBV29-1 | CSVDTSGTRNEQFF | TGCAGCGTAGACACTAGCGGGACTCGTAATGAGCAGTTCTTC
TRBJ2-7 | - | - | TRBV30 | CAWSVLHIGDEQYF | TGTGCCTGGAGTGTTCTCCATATCGGGGACGAGCAGTACTTC
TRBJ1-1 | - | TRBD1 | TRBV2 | CASTVQGGLNTEAFF | TGTGCCAGCACGGTTCAGGGGGGTTTGAACACTGAAGCTTTCTTT
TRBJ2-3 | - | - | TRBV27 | CASSFSGDTQYF | TGTGCCAGCAGTTTCTCGGGGGATACGCAGTATTTT
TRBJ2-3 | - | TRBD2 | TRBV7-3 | CASRTTSGSQEPQYF | TGTGCCAGCAGGACGACTAGCGGGAGCCAGGAGCCGCAGTATTTT
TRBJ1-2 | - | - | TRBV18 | CASSSDSLGYTF | TGTGCCAGCTCGTCGGACAGTTTAGGCTACACCTTC
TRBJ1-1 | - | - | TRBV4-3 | CASSQESRGTEAFF | TGCGCCAGCAGCCAAGAGAGTAGAGGCACTGAAGCTTTCTTT
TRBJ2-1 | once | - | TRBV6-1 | CASISSSYNEQFF | TGTGCCAGCATTTCGAGCTCCTACAATGAGCAGTTCTTC
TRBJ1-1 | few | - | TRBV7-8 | CASSLGMNTEAFF | TGTGCCAGCAGCTTAGGTATGAACACTGAAGCTTTCTTT
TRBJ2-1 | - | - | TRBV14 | CASSQLGTSYNEQFF | TGTGCCAGCAGCCAATTAGGGACAAGTTACAATGAGCAGTTCTTC
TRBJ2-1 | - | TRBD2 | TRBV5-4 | CASIEWTSGEQFF | TGTGCCAGCATCGAATGGACTAGCGGAGAGCAGTTCTTC